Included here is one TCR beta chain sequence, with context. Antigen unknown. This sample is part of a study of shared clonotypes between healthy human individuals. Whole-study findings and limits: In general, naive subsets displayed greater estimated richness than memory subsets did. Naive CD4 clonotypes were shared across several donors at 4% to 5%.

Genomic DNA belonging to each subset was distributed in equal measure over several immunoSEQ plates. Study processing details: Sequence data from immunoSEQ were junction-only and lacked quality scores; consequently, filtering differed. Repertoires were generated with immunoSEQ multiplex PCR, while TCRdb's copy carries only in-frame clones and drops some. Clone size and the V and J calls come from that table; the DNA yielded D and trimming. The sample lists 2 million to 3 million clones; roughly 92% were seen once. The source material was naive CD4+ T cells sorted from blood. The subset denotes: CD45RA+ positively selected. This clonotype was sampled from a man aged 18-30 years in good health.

CDR3 in amino acids: CASSGEAPFPNEQFF. DNA for the CDR3: TGTGCCAGCAGTGGTGAGGCCCCCTTTCCGAATGAGCAGTTCTTC. The chain recombines TRBV6-1 with TRBJ2-1; D remains ambiguous. The CDR3 runs 15 residues. CDR1 MNHNS and CDR2 SASEGT come from the germline V gene. Trimming removed 4 bases from V and 7 bases from J, with 17 bases in between.